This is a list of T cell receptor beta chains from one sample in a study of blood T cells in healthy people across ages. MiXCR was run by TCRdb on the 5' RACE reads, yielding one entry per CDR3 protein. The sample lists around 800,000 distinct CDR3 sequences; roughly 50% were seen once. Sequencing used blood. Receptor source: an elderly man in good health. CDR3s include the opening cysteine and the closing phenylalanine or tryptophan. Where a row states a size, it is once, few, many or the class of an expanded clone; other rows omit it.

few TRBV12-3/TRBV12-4 CASRADGTAINEQFF
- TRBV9 CASSVWGTSGYNEQFF
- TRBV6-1 CASSARTSGSTDTQYF
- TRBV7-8 CASLRRNEQFF
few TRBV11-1 CASSVSLDLYSYEQYF
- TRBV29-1 CSGGGGVGETQYF
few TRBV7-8 CASSLVLAGGLAQGQETQYF
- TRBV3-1 CASSQVDSGTGRYAYF
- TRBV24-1 CATSEPGGREQYF
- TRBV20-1 CSASPGEGGNQPQHF
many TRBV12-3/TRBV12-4 CASSATSGPGGYEQYF
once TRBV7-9 CASSIRGELFF
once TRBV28 CASSTSIGSATLAKNIQYF
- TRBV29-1 CSVVVGSSYNEQFF
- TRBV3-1 CASSLLAGGPRETQYF
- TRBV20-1 CSARDLGGWGNIQYF
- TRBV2 CASSVSSGRGETQYF
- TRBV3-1 CASSQGLERFF
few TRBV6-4 CASSEVSAGDTQYF
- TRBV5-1 CASRPGTGPTDTQYF
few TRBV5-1 CASSTTTVNEQFF
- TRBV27 CASSLGTTIGHRYAYF
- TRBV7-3 CASSVRDGVLDTQYF
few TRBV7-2 CASSPPAGQGHGYTF
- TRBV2 CASRRLTSGTGELFF
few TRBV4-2 CASSQRAGGADTQYF
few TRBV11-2 CASSSTRDREDGYTF
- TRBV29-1 CSAEIPGQGEETQYF
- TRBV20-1 CSAPGGGRNEQFF